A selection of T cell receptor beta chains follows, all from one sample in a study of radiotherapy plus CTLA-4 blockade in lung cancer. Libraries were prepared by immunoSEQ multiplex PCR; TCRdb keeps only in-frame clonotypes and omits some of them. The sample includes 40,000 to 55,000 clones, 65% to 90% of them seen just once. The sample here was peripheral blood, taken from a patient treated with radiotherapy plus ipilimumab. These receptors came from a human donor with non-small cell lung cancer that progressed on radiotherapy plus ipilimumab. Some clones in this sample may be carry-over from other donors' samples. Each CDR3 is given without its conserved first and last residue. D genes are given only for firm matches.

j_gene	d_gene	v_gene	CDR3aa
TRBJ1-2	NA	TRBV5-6	ASSLGISGDYGYT
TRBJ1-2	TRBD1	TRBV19	ASSMGKGTGGLSGYT
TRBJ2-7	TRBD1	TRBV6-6	ASSYGGQGEDEQY
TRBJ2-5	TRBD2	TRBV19	ASSILPGLAGEETQY
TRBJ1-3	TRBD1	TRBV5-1	ASSPGGQGLSGNTIY
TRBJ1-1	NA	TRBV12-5	ASGASIQNTEAF
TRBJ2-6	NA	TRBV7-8	ASSPFGDWGANVLT
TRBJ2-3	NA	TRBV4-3	ASSQGGSGDTQY
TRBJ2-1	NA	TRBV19	ASSQDSYNEQF
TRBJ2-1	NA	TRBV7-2	ASSSQGAGVPNEQF
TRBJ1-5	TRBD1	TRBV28	ASSLSRGRGNQPQH
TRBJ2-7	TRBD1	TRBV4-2	ASSQEYRGYGYEQY
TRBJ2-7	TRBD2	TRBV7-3	ASSLRGGHEQY
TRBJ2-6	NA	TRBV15	ATSSSTGANVLT
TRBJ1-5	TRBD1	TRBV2	ASRVTGSNQPQH
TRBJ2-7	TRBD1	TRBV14	ASSKSHLGDRRYEQY
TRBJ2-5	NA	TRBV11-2	ASRLTGSETQY
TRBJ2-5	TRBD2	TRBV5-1	ASRRTSGNRETQY
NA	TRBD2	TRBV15	ATSRGTSGENVLEQY
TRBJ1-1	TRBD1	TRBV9	ASSVVGTGLNTEAF